A selection of T cell receptor beta chains follows, all from one sample in a study of cytomegalovirus exposure and HLA in healthy donors. Sequenced by immunoSEQ multiplex PCR; TCRdb stores in-frame clones only, minus some. The sample records 160,000 or so clones, roughly 72% being singletons. The sequenced sample was PBMCs. The receptors shown here come from a man aged 35 to 55 in good health and CMV-seronegative. Each CDR3 is given with its conserved first and last residue. D genes are given only for firm matches. Size values are once, few and many counts, or a class for expanded clones, and some rows have none.

J gene | D gene | clone size | V gene | CDR3 protein | CDR3 DNA
TRBJ1-5 | NA | NA | TRBV2 | CATDRNYSNQPQHF | TGTGCCACCGACAGGAATTATAGCAATCAGCCCCAGCATTTT
TRBJ1-2 | NA | NA | TRBV7-2 | CASSYYGGYTF | TGTGCCAGCAGCTACTATGGTGGCTACACCTTC
TRBJ2-7 | TRBD2 | few | TRBV15 | CATSRVAAGGWVEQYF | TGTGCCACCAGCAGAGTGGCGGCGGGAGGGTGGGTCGAGCAGTACTTC
TRBJ2-5 | NA | NA | TRBV5-1 | CASSGQTQYF | TGCGCCAGCAGCGGGCAGACCCAGTACTTC
TRBJ1-5 | TRBD1 | NA | TRBV7-8 | CASSLDRTGGLYSNQPQHF | TGTGCCAGCAGCTTAGACCGGACAGGGGGCTTGTATAGCAATCAGCCCCAGCATTTT
TRBJ1-1 | NA | NA | TRBV5-4 | CASSSLGGRNTEAFF | TGTGCCAGCAGCTCCCTGGGAGGGAGGAACACTGAAGCTTTCTTT
TRBJ2-4 | NA | NA | TRBV4-2 | CASSQDRGELDSQYF | TGTGCCAGCAGCCAAGATCGGGGGGAGTTGGACAGTCAGTACTTC
TRBJ2-7 | NA | NA | TRBV6-1 | CASSVESGPSYEQYF | TGTGCCAGCAGTGTGGAGAGCGGTCCTAGCTACGAGCAGTACTTC
TRBJ2-3 | TRBD2 | few | TRBV18 | CASSPSTSGGTDTQYF | TGTGCCAGCTCACCGTCGACTAGCGGGGGCACAGATACGCAGTATTTT
TRBJ1-1 | NA | NA | TRBV7-8 | CASSSRGTRNTEAFF | TGTGCCAGCAGCTCCCGGGGGACCCGGAACACTGAAGCTTTCTTT
TRBJ1-3 | NA | NA | TRBV28 | CASSPHVQGFSGNTIYF | TGTGCCAGCAGTCCTCATGTTCAGGGCTTCTCTGGAAACACCATATATTTT
TRBJ2-7 | TRBD2 | NA | TRBV29-1 | CSVVTSDSGYEQYF | TGCAGCGTTGTGACTAGCGATAGCGGCTACGAGCAGTACTTC
TRBJ2-2 | TRBD2 | few | TRBV30 | CAWSREALHGGELFF | TGTGCCTGGAGTCGGGAGGCCCTCCACGGCGGGGAGCTGTTTTTT
TRBJ2-7 | NA | NA | TRBV2 | CASSAGFEQYF | TGTGCCAGCAGTGCGGGGTTCGAGCAGTACTTC
TRBJ2-3 | TRBD1 | NA | TRBV2 | CASADRVGTDTQYF | TGTGCCAGCGCAGACAGGGTGGGCACAGATACGCAGTATTTT
TRBJ1-1 | NA | NA | TRBV5-6 | CASSLKNRVDTEAFF | TGTGCCAGCAGCTTAAAGAACAGGGTTGACACTGAAGCTTTCTTT
TRBJ2-3 | NA | few | TRBV7-2 | CASSLVRGDTQYF | TGTGCCAGCAGTCTCGTCAGGGGTGATACGCAGTATTTT
TRBJ1-4 | NA | NA | TRBV6-6 | CASRVQGDGEKLFF | TGTGCCAGCAGAGTACAGGGAGACGGCGAAAAACTGTTTTTT
TRBJ2-7 | NA | NA | TRBV6-1 | CASSSLASYEQYF | TGTGCCAGCAGTAGTTTAGCTTCCTACGAGCAGTACTTC
TRBJ2-7 | TRBD2 | NA | TRBV28 | CASSFSGVYEQYF | TGTGCCAGCAGTTTCAGCGGGGTCTACGAGCAGTACTTC
TRBJ2-1 | TRBD2 | NA | TRBV5-5 | CASSLGLASYNEQFF | TGTGCCAGCAGCTTGGGACTAGCCTCCTACAATGAGCAGTTCTTC
TRBJ2-1 | NA | NA | TRBV19 | CASSMTVLYNEQFF | TGTGCCAGTAGTATGACAGTTCTATACAATGAGCAGTTCTTC
TRBJ1-5 | TRBD1 | NA | TRBV28 | CASSLGRGVNQPQHF | TGTGCCAGCAGTTTAGGCAGGGGGGTCAATCAGCCCCAGCATTTT
TRBJ2-7 | NA | NA | TRBV5-6 | CASSVGQNYEQYF | TGTGCCAGCAGCGTAGGACAGAACTACGAGCAGTACTTC
TRBJ1-1 | NA | NA | TRBV7-9 | CASSLVIDTEAFF | TGTGCCAGCAGCTTAGTCATAGACACTGAAGCTTTCTTT
TRBJ1-2 | TRBD1 | NA | TRBV5-6 | CASSRDRGYGYTF | TGTGCCAGCAGCCGCGACAGGGGCTATGGCTACACCTTC
TRBJ1-2 | TRBD1 | NA | TRBV10-3 | CAISVDRGGGYTF | TGTGCCATCAGTGTGGACAGGGGGGGTGGCTACACCTTC
TRBJ1-4 | NA | NA | TRBV9 | CASSRGGQDEKLFF | TGTGCCAGCAGCCGAGGAGGCCAAGATGAAAAACTGTTTTTT
TRBJ2-3 | NA | NA | TRBV10-1 | CASSGETDTQYF | TGCGCCAGCAGCGGGGAAACGGATACGCAGTATTTT
TRBJ1-1 | NA | NA | TRBV19 | CATDNYGGEAFF | TGTGCCACCGATAACTACGGAGGGGAAGCTTTCTTT
TRBJ2-7 | TRBD2 | NA | TRBV7-3 | CASSPSGSGSSYEQYF | TGTGCCAGCAGCCCTAGCGGCAGCGGCAGCTCCTACGAGCAGTACTTC
TRBJ1-1 | NA | NA | TRBV5-1 | CASRPGENTEAFF | TGCGCCAGCAGACCAGGGGAAAACACTGAAGCTTTCTTT
TRBJ1-2 | NA | NA | TRBV20-1 | CSARGSHGYTF | TGCAGTGCTAGAGGAAGCCACGGCTACACCTTC
TRBJ2-1 | NA | NA | TRBV7-9 | CAALKAGYNEQFF | TGTGCCGCGCTCAAGGCAGGGTACAATGAGCAGTTCTTC
TRBJ2-1 | NA | NA | TRBV9 | CASSVGGLGPYNEQFF | TGTGCCAGCAGCGTAGGAGGGCTAGGGCCTTACAATGAGCAGTTCTTC
TRBJ2-1 | NA | NA | TRBV4-1 | CASSQDVQRTNEQFF | TGCGCCAGCAGCCAAGATGTTCAGCGGACCAATGAGCAGTTCTTC
TRBJ1-1 | NA | NA | TRBV30 | CAWTEGIGRNTEAFF | TGTGCCTGGACGGAAGGAATCGGGAGGAACACTGAAGCTTTCTTT
TRBJ1-2 | NA | NA | TRBV30 | CAWSDTPGYGYTF | TGTGCCTGGAGCGATACCCCAGGGTACGGCTACACCTTC
TRBJ2-3 | TRBD2 | few | TRBV2 | CASGAGGPRDTQYF | TGTGCCAGCGGAGCGGGAGGGCCACGAGATACGCAGTATTTT
TRBJ1-5 | NA | NA | TRBV6-5 | CASSYSREGGQPQHF | TGTGCCAGCAGTTACTCCAGGGAGGGGGGTCAGCCCCAGCATTTT
TRBJ1-5 | NA | NA | TRBV6-6 | CASSNLMGGNQPQHF | TGTGCCAGCAGTAACCTGATGGGCGGCAATCAGCCCCAGCATTTT
TRBJ2-3 | TRBD1 | NA | TRBV29-1 | CSLQGDTRSTDTQYF | TGCAGCCTCCAGGGGGACACCCGGAGCACAGATACGCAGTATTTT
TRBJ1-2 | TRBD1 | NA | TRBV27 | CASSYGQGLGYTF | TGTGCCAGCAGTTACGGACAGGGACTGGGCTACACCTTC
TRBJ2-7 | NA | NA | TRBV11-2 | CASSFSGVAGRDEQYF | TGTGCCAGCAGCTTCTCGGGGGTGGCCGGGCGCGACGAGCAGTACTTC
TRBJ1-2 | TRBD1 | NA | TRBV10-3 | CAIRAGTGGLDYGYTF | TGTGCCATCAGGGCCGGGACAGGGGGACTGGACTATGGCTACACCTTC
TRBJ2-1 | TRBD1 | once | TRBV5-1 | CASSLEVRPGQAYNEQFF | TGCGCCAGCAGCTTGGAGGTGCGGCCGGGACAGGCTTACAATGAGCAGTTCTTC
TRBJ2-3 | TRBD2 | NA | TRBV5-1 | CASSLTSGRVTDTQYF | TGCGCCAGCAGCTTGACTAGCGGGAGAGTTACAGATACGCAGTATTTT
TRBJ2-5 | NA | NA | TRBV11-3 | CASSLEASETQYF | TGTGCCAGCAGCCTGGAGGCTAGCGAGACCCAGTACTTC
TRBJ1-4 | TRBD1 | NA | TRBV7-9 | CASSSTGTLANEKLFF | TGTGCCAGCAGTTCGACAGGGACGTTAGCTAATGAAAAACTGTTTTTT
TRBJ2-5 | TRBD2 | few | TRBV5-1 | CASSLGSVLAGFETQYF | TGCGCCAGCAGCTTGGGATCAGTGCTAGCGGGATTCGAGACCCAGTACTTC